This T cell receptor beta chain was documented in a study of metastatic and nonmetastatic thyroid tumors. This clone is deemed medium-sized. In germline, CDR1 is MDHEN, CDR2 SYDVKM. The V gene lost 3 bases and the J gene lost 1 base, with 16 bases spanning the gap. The CDR3 contains 16 residues. TCRdb re-processed the PCR reads through MiXCR. Of about 26,000 clones in the sample, about 16% were seen once. Until they underwent thyroid surgery, no patient had received any treatment. The sequence was obtained from a female donor with papillary thyroid cancer or a benign thyroid nodule (not recorded which). Some clones in this sample may be carry-over from other donors' samples. The chain combines TRBV28 with TRBJ2-7; D may be TRBD1 (5 bases). Sequencing input: blood. For the CDR3, the DNA is TGTGCCAGCAGTTTCAACTGGGGCCCCACTTCCTACGAGCAGTACTTC. It translates to CASSFNWGPTSYEQYF.